One T cell receptor (beta chain) is described in this entry. Antigen: not known. The data belong to a study of early T cells in non-severe SARS-CoV-2 infection. Study information: Chains were not paired, and sequencing was done on bulk RNA from unsorted whole blood.

Researchers attached unique molecular identifiers to individual cDNA molecules. From the 5' RACE reads, TCRdb called clonotypes with MiXCR, one entry per CDR3 protein. The data show about 52,000 distinct CDR3 sequences, less than 9.5% seen once. The germline gives CDR1 MNHEY, CDR2 SMNVEV (reference sequence). V shed 6 bases, J shed 5 bases, and the junction held 4 bases outside the gene matches. This CDR3 is 14 amino acids long. General study results and limits: Missing private and CD4 specificities, VDJdb matching favored anti-spike CD8 responses.

Sequencing was performed on whole blood. This chain uses TRBV27 with TRBJ2-2; 9 bases align to TRBD1. The sequence derives from an adult who was a healthcare worker with PCR-confirmed SARS-CoV-2 infection or an uninfected control (not recorded which). CDR3 residues: CASRRDRVTGELFF. CDR3 nucleotides: TGTGCCAGCAGAAGGGACAGGGTGACCGGGGAGCTGTTTTTT.